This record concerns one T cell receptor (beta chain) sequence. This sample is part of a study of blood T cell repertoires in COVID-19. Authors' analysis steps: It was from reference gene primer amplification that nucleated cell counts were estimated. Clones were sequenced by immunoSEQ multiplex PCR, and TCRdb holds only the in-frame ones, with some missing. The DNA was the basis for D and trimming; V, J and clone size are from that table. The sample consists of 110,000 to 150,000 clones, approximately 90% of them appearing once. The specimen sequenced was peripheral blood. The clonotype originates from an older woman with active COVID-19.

The CDR3, as DNA: TGTGCCGGCGGACTAGCGGGAGTCAATGAGCAGTTCTTC. This codes for CAGGLAGVNEQFF. This chain joins TRBV7-7 and TRBJ2-1; the match to TRBD2 covers 13 bases. The ends lost 11 bases at V and 6 bases at J; junction bases unmatched: 4. Germline-derived CDR1 and CDR2 are SSHAT and FNYEAQ (reference sequence). The CDR3 runs to 13 residues.